A selection of T cell receptor beta chains follows, all from one sample in a study of shared clonotypes between healthy human individuals. Method: immunoSEQ multiplex PCR; TCRdb's copy keeps in-frame clones and lacks some. The data hold about 2 million clones, with approximately 94% observed a single time. The sequencing input was naive CD8+ T cells sorted from blood. All receptors come from a man aged 18 to 30 in good health. CDR3s include the opening cysteine and the closing phenylalanine or tryptophan. The D gene is left open where the match is weak.

>TRBV16|.
CASSLPPFGQGIWNTEAFF
>TRBV7-8|TRBD2
CASSTGLASPDTQYF
>TRBV27|TRBD1
CASSLTGGNEQFF
>TRBV5-1|.
CASSVVPSYEQYF
>TRBV6-6|.
CASRTGQNTEAFF
>TRBV30|.
CAWRWNYQETQYF
>TRBV15|TRBD1
CATSFGTGTYEQYF
>TRBV4-2|TRBD2
CASSRGLAGGLTYNEQFF
>TRBV27|.
CASSPFPPPSYEQYF
>TRBV25-1|TRBD1
CASSGTGVETQYF
>TRBV5-4|.
CASKESGKGDEQYF
>TRBV29-1|.
CSPLLLTEAFF
>TRBV5-6|TRBD2
CASGLAVRPSTDTQYF
>TRBV13|TRBD2
CATNSGSTYEQYF
>TRBV9|.
CASSGGQSSGNTIYF
>TRBV27|.
CASSIQGRETQYF
>TRBV21-1|.
CASSKVGRGSYGYTF
>TRBV7-2|.
CASSPTRASSYNEQFF
>TRBV10-3|.
CATQAPGEQETQYF
>TRBV28|.
CASSSLPGSEQYF
>TRBV9|.
CASSSRNTGELFF
>TRBV13|TRBD1
CASSTTGTGSYEQYF
>TRBV6-5|.
CASSYSHGDYGYTF
>TRBV28|TRBD2
CASSLHRLAGAQETQYF
>TRBV4-1|TRBD1
CASSQDEGTGVGNTIYF
>TRBV29-1|.
CSVITAEQYF
>TRBV7-8|TRBD2
CASSPKTSGLDTQYF
>TRBV5-6|.
CASSLDVGYNEQFF
>TRBV28|TRBD1
CASSPMGQGVIEQYF
>TRBV6-1|.
CAITNGGSNQPQHF
>TRBV19|TRBD1
CASNPGTGDYEQYF
>TRBV5-6|TRBD1
CASSLANYLDRITDTQYF
>TRBV5-6|.
CASSLWGGGNQPQHF
>TRBV19|.
CASSIDLDSNQPQHF
>TRBV7-9|.
CASSVGTGILSFF
>TRBV10-3|TRBD2
CAISESFSGPLRSTDTQYF
>TRBV4-1|.
CASSQGLPYEQYF
>TRBV6-5|TRBD1
CASSYSTGMEAYEQYF
>TRBV27|.
CASSPLGPETQYF
>TRBV11-2|TRBD2
CASSLGLADSYEQYF
>TRBV4-2|.
CASSPDEWGGTDTQYF
>TRBV7-9|.
CASSLAIAGYGYTF
>TRBV4-1|.
CASSQDTGTNTEAFF
>TRBV27|.
CASSTTLRTDTQYF
>TRBV27|TRBD1
CASSFSQGVPYEQYF
>TRBV6-1|TRBD1
CASSEVVGQGWRGYGYTF
>TRBV29-1|TRBD1
CSVDLGQGPYGYTF
>TRBV30|.
CAWSVQGVSRGFGTQGVNQPQHF
>TRBV7-9|TRBD1
CASSLIPGTGGTGANVLTF
>TRBV5-6|.
CACTWQDTDTQYF
>TRBV4-3|.
CASSPYRTDYYGYTF
>TRBV6-5|TRBD1
CASSGQGETQYF
>TRBV2|TRBD2
CASSDEGGRAYEQYF
>TRBV27|.
CASRGQETQYF